This T cell receptor (beta chain) was sequenced for a study of CD8 T cells in Susac syndrome (dated by TCRdb to the late 2010s). Concerning the study at large: Of the Susac syndrome patients who were sequenced, more than five had clinically active disease and eight were in clinical remission. The study used repertoire sequencing to test whether antigen drove CD8+ T cell activation and differentiation in Susac syndrome. CD8+ T cell repertoire clonality was compared between about 12 healthy donors, approximately 14 Susac syndrome patients and around 15 multiple sclerosis patients. At blood withdrawal, Susac syndrome patients were therapy-naive, treated with corticosteroids (with IVIg additionally given to some), or treated with IVIg alone.

The cysteine opens and the phenylalanine closes a CDR3 of 14 amino acids. Only CDR3 DNA is held: 42 bases, read in frame from base 1. The CDR1 and CDR2 encoded by the germline V gene are SGHRS and YFSETQ. Trimming takes 4 bases off V and 1 base off J; junction bases not matched to a gene: 5. RNA was extracted using the RNeasy kit, and roughly 0.45 to 1 microgram was reverse transcribed with random hexamers. The immunoSEQ multiplex PCR assay, covering 54 Vbeta and 13 Jbeta segments, was used to amplify TCR beta CDR3 regions. PCR amplification bias was corrected using a synthetic template baseline for primer optimization and computational correction. Per the source publication's procedure: Reads were annotated to V, D and J genes according to IMGT and were analyzed with immunoSEQ Analyzer, with only productive sequences retained. Clonality was calculated as one minus the Shannon entropy normalized by log2 of the number of productive unique sequences. For each patient and control, public and private clones were evaluated within the 100 most prevalent clones. Susac-specific clones were defined as absent from healthy and MS cohorts, around 980 published viral clones and other ImmuneACCESS disease sequences. Using fastp trimming at Q25 and MiXCR clonotype assembly, TCRdb reanalyzed the public sequencing data and kept in-frame beta chains. Here each entry gathers all rows of one CDR3 protein and keeps the most common genes and DNA. It is TCRdb's table, rather than the study itself, that gives the V and J calls and clone size. This sample holds 80,000 or so distinct CDR3 sequences; roughly 94% were observed only once. About 0.47% of the sample is held by the ten biggest clonotypes.

What the work shows at the level of the full study, not this receptor alone: In the total CD8+ and CD8+ TEMRA repertoires, sixteen and five Susac-specific public clones, respectively, were identified. The study acknowledged that relatively few individuals were included in the TCR sequencing and HLA analysis. CD8+ repertoires in Susac syndrome showed clonal expansion, which was highest in CD8+ TEMRA cells and was greater in clinically active patients than in remitting patients.

Points on this clonotype: Its specific antigen is unknown. No per-base quality is available; no much larger clone lies one base away.

Peripheral blood CD8+ and CD4+ T cells from healthy donors, Susac syndrome patients and multiple sclerosis patients were profiled by high-throughput TCR beta sequencing. Recently defined diagnostic criteria for definite or probable disease were met by the Susac syndrome patients. Bulk CD8+ and CD4+ T cells were purified by magnetic negative isolation, whereas CD8+ TEMRA cells were enriched by FACS. Blood was drawn into EDTA tubes, processed within 24 hours, and PBMCs were isolated by density gradient centrifugation. PBMCs intended for TCR sequencing were cryopreserved in liquid nitrogen and thawed later in a water bath at 37 degrees C. Purity of sorted or isolated CD4+, CD8+ and CD8+ TEMRA cells was at least 90%.

This clonotype originated in a human donor with Susac syndrome. Material: CD8+ T cells from PBMCs. The chain is made from TRBV5-1 and TRBJ2-7; TRBD1 lines up with 7 middle nucleotides. The DNA is as follows: TGCGCCAGCAGCCCGACAGGGTTGTCCTACGAGCAGTACTTC. It specifies CASSPTGLSYEQYF.